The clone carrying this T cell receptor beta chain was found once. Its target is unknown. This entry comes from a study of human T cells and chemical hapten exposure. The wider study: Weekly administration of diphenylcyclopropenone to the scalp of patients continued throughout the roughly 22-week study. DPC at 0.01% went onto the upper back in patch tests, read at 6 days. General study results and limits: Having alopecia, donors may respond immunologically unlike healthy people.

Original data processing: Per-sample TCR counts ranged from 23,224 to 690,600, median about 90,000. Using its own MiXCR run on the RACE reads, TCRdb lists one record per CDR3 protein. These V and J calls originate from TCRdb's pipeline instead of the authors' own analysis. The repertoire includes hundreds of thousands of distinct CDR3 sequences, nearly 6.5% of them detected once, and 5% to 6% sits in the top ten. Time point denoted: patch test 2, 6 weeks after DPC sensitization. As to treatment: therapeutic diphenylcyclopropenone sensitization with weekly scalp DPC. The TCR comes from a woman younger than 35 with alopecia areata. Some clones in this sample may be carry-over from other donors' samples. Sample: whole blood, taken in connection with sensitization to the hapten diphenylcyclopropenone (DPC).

This CDR3 reads CASSSRTGGAYNEQFF. The CDR3 DNA sequence: TGCGCCAGCAGCTCCAGGACAGGGGGGGCTTACAATGAGCAGTTCTTC. The V call is TRBV5-1, the J call TRBJ2-1, with 10 nucleotides matching TRBD1. V was clipped by 3 bases and J by 4 bases; unmatched bases: 7. Per the germline V gene, CDR1 is SGHRS and CDR2 is YFSETQ. The CDR3 is made up of 16 amino acids.